This is a list of T cell receptor beta chains from one sample in a study of blood T cell repertoires in COVID-19. Some clones are missing from TCRdb's copy, which holds only in-frame ones; the method was immunoSEQ multiplex PCR. The data contain under 450,000 clones, 81% of them singletons. Input material: peripheral blood. These TCRs come from a human donor with acute or convalescent COVID-19. The donor label of this sample is uncertain. Both conserved end residues are part of each CDR3. D genes are given only for firm matches. Clone size is shown for a subset of rows, as once, few, many or a class of expanded clone.

clone_size: -; d_call: -; j_call: TRBJ1-1; v_call: TRBV5-1; cdr3_aa: CASSLVTGSTEAFF
clone_size: once; d_call: -; j_call: TRBJ1-2; v_call: TRBV6-5; cdr3_aa: CASSLTGSPRDGYTF
clone_size: -; d_call: TRBD1; j_call: TRBJ2-7; v_call: TRBV6-2/TRBV6-3; cdr3_aa: CASSYSGQGDYEQYF
clone_size: -; d_call: -; j_call: TRBJ2-3; v_call: TRBV30; cdr3_aa: CAWTTGRTQYF
clone_size: -; d_call: -; j_call: TRBJ1-3; v_call: TRBV2; cdr3_aa: CASSGGSAGNTIYF
clone_size: -; d_call: TRBD1; j_call: TRBJ2-6; v_call: TRBV19; cdr3_aa: CASAGGGGANVLTF
clone_size: -; d_call: -; j_call: TRBJ1-5; v_call: TRBV18; cdr3_aa: CASSLTGNNGGNQPQHF
clone_size: -; d_call: TRBD1; j_call: TRBJ1-6; v_call: TRBV7-2; cdr3_aa: CASSLDRSNSPLHF
clone_size: -; d_call: -; j_call: TRBJ2-7; v_call: TRBV7-2; cdr3_aa: CASSLGRGKTYEQYF
clone_size: -; d_call: -; j_call: TRBJ2-1; v_call: TRBV4-2; cdr3_aa: CASSQEGAGREGNEQFF
clone_size: -; d_call: -; j_call: TRBJ2-2; v_call: TRBV5-1; cdr3_aa: CASRLGFSPRSNTGELFF
clone_size: -; d_call: -; j_call: TRBJ2-3; v_call: TRBV19; cdr3_aa: CASSIVDRSSTDTQYF
clone_size: -; d_call: -; j_call: TRBJ2-3; v_call: TRBV5-4; cdr3_aa: CASSLVFGDTQYF
clone_size: -; d_call: TRBD2; j_call: TRBJ2-1; v_call: TRBV11-2; cdr3_aa: CASSLRGYNEQFF
clone_size: -; d_call: -; j_call: TRBJ1-2; v_call: TRBV12-2; cdr3_aa: CASPGIVADPVLYGYTF
clone_size: -; d_call: -; j_call: TRBJ1-5; v_call: TRBV18; cdr3_aa: CASSPDGWGQGTQPQHF
clone_size: -; d_call: TRBD1; j_call: TRBJ2-2; v_call: TRBV10-3; cdr3_aa: CAMKTGTNTGELFF
clone_size: -; d_call: TRBD2; j_call: TRBJ2-5; v_call: TRBV5-6; cdr3_aa: CASSRTSGEQETQYF